This TCR beta chain derives from a study of Tregs in tolerant kidney transplant recipients. Study-level results: Few patients were studied, so findings need validation in larger groups. This study did not directly address biological reproducibility.

Looked up from germline, CDR1 is SGHTA and CDR2 is FQGNSA. This CDR3 is 17 amino acids long. The V end was cut by 5 bases, the J end by 1 base, with 18 bases between. Data came from immunoSEQ multiplex PCR; TCRdb stores just in-frame clones and leaves some out. The table lists around 50,000 clones, around 80% of them singletons. This clone was seen a single time. No antigen is known for it. Unstimulated regulatory T cells (CD4+CD25+CD127-), CD4+CD25- non-regulatory cells, CD4 and CD8 cells were FACS-sorted from thawed PBMCs. The sample comprised CD4+ T cells from blood. This TCR was sampled from a human donor in good health. The chain joins TRBV7-2 to TRBJ1-3, with TRBD1 as a possible D gene (6 bases). The CDR3 DNA is TGTGCCAGCAGCCCTAGAGGGGGGTTGGTGTCTGGAAACACCATATATTTT. Its translation: CASSPRGGLVSGNTIYF.